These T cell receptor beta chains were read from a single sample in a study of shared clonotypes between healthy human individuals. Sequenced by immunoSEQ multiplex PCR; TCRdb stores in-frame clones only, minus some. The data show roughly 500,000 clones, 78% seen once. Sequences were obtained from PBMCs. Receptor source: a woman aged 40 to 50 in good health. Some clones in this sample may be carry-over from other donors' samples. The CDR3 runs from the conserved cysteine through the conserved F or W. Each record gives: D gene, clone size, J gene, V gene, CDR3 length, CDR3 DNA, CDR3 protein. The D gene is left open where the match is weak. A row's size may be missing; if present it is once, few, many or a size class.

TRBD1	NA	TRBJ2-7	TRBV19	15	TGTGCCAGTAGTAGGGACAGCTCCCTCTCCTACGAGCAGTACTTC	CASSRDSSLSYEQYF
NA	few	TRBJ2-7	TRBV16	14	TGTGCCAGCAGCAACCGGGACGGATCCTACGAGCAGTACTTC	CASSNRDGSYEQYF
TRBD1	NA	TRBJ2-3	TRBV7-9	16	TGTGCCAGCAACCGGGACAGGGGGCGAGGCACAGATACGCAGTATTTT	CASNRDRGRGTDTQYF
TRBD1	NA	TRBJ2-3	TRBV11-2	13	TGTGCCAGCAGGATAACAGGGGGGGATACGCAGTATTTT	CASRITGGDTQYF
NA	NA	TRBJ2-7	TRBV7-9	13	TGTGCCAGCAGCTTAGCGGGACGCTACGAGCAGTACTTC	CASSLAGRYEQYF
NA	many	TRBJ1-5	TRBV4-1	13	TGCGCCAGCAGCCAACAGGTGAATCAGCCCCAGCATTTT	CASSQQVNQPQHF
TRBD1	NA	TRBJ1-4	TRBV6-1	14	TGTGCCAGCAGCCTAGGGGGCGGGTATGAAAAACTGTTTTTT	CASSLGGGYEKLFF
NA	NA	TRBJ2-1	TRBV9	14	TGTGCCAGCAGCGTAGCAGGGTCCTACAATGAGCAGTTCTTC	CASSVAGSYNEQFF
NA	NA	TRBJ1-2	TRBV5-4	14	TGTGCCAGCAGCTTGGGCGGGGGTGCAGATGGCTACACCTTC	CASSLGGGADGYTF
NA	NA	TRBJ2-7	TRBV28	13	TGTGCCAGCAGTTGGGCAGGGCTAAACGAGCAGTACTTC	CASSWAGLNEQYF
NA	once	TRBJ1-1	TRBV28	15	TGTGCCAGCAGTTTATTAAGTCACTGGAACACTGAAGCTTTCTTT	CASSLLSHWNTEAFF
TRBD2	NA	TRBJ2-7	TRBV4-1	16	TGCGCCAGCAGCCAAGATGCGAGCGGGAGCTCCTACGAGCAGTACTTC	CASSQDASGSSYEQYF
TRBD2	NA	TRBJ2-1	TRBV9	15	TGTGCCAGCAGCGTAGAGCGGGAGGCATATAATGAGCAGTTCTTC	CASSVEREAYNEQFF
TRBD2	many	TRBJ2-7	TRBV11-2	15	TGTGCCAGCAGCCTCCGACTAGCGGGTCCCTACGAGCAGTACTTC	CASSLRLAGPYEQYF
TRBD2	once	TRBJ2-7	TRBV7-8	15	TGTGCCAGCAGCCCCCCCGGGGGGGCGGGCTACGAGCAGTACTTC	CASSPPGGAGYEQYF
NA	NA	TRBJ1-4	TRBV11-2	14	TGTGCCAGCAGCTTATCGGCCGTAAATGAAAAACTGTTTTTT	CASSLSAVNEKLFF
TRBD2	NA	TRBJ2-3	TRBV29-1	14	TGCAGCGTCGCAACTAGCGGGAGCACAGATACGCAGTATTTT	CSVATSGSTDTQYF
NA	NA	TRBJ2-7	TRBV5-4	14	TGTGCCAGCAGCCGGGACCCGAGCTCCTACGAGCAGTACTTC	CASSRDPSSYEQYF